This T cell receptor (beta chain) came from a study of blood T cell repertoires in COVID-19 (dated by TCRdb to about 2020). About the investigation overall: The collaborator samples originated in the United States, Italy and Spain and spanned the acute and convalescent phases of COVID-19. The sample metadata nearly always contained a de-identified subject ID, COVID-19 status, age in years and sex. The repertoires were released in a freely available public database intended as a resource for research on the immune response to SARS-CoV-2. The prospective study material was composed of cDNA or gDNA derived from T cells, B-cell-depleted T cells, or PBMCs. Subjects who had been exposed to COVID-19, were actively infected with it, or had recovered from it provided the deeply sampled blood TCRbeta repertoires that made up the dataset. HLA class I and class II types, where available, came from metadata supplied by the sample provider rather than from assay-based typing. Samples were obtained from the ongoing ImmuneRACE study (first 160 participants) and from about 1,300 subjects provided by 6 global collaborators. What the authors observed across the whole study: Clinical and demographic metadata were provided uncurated, with the amount varying by source and participant.

TCRbeta CDR3 regions were amplified from genomic DNA by means of the immunoSEQ Assay, a bias-controlled multiplex PCR. As for the authors' bioinformatics: The number of nucleated cells in each sample was estimated by amplification of reference gene primers within the assay. Sequence reads were collapsed and filtered to measure the absolute abundance of every unique TCRbeta CDR3 rearrangement. For each sample, productive Simpson clonality was calculated as the square root of Simpson's diversity index over productive rearrangements. The source is immuneACCESS, and TCRdb retained only in-frame sequences with V and J called. Part of the clones is not carried over; for the studies checked, unresolved V genes explain less than half of this, and the remainder is unexplained. That table supplies the V and J calls and clone size; D and trimming were determined from the DNA. The sample includes about 400,000 clones, with approximately 89% observed a single time. The top ten clones comprise 1.7% of the sample.

Participants in the prospective study were enrolled through a virtual design, were aged roughly 18 to 100 years, and lived in roughly 26 United States geographic areas. In the prospective study, cohorts were assigned on the basis of participant-reported clinical history obtained from a screening survey and a study questionnaire. For ImmuneRACE Cohort 3, a participant was defined as recovered based on two consecutive negative NP/OP PCR tests, clearance by a healthcare professional, or resolution of symptoms. Each participant in the prospective study had whole blood, serum and a nasopharyngeal or oropharyngeal swab collected by mobile phlebotomists. Over an approximately 2-month period, participants in the prospective study had the option of providing additional blood draws and questionnaires. Blood samples from the prospective study were shipped frozen or at room temperature prior to DNA extraction.

V is cut back by 11 bases and J by 0 bases, with 3 bases in the junction unmatched. Spanning cysteine to phenylalanine, the CDR3 consists of 14 amino acids. Only CDR3 DNA remains: 42 bases, in frame from the first base. CDR1 and CDR2, per the germline V gene, are ENHRY and SYGVKD. Notes on this clone: Its antigen is not yet known. Within one base of it there is no much larger clone, and no base qualities were kept.

This receptor was identified in a woman in her 30s who had recovered from COVID-19. Specimen: PBMCs or T cells enriched from blood (not recorded which). The rearranged chain carries TRBV10-3 and TRBJ2-2, with 10 middle bases fitting TRBD2. The sequenced DNA: TGTGCCTCACTAGCGGGGTCGAACACCGGGGAGCTGTTTTTT. It specifies CASLAGSNTGELFF.